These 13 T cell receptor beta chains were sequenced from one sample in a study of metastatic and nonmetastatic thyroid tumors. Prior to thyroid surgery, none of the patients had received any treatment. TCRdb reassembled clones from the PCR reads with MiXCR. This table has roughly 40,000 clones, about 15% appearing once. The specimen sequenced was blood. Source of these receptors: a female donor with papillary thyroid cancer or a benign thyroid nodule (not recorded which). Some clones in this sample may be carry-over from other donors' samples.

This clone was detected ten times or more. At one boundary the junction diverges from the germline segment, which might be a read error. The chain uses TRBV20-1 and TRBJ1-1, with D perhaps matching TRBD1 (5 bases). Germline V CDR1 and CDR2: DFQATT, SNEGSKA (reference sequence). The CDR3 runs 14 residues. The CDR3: CSARVDRRNTEAFF. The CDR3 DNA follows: TGCAGTGCAAGAGTCGACAGACGGAACACTGAAGCTTTCTTT.

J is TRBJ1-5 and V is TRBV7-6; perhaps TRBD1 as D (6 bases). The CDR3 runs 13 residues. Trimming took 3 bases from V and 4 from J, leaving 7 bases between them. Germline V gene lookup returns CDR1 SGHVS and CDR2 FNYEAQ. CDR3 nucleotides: TGTGCCAGCAGCTTCGGACAGAATCAGCCCCAGCATTTT. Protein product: CASSFGQNQPQHF.

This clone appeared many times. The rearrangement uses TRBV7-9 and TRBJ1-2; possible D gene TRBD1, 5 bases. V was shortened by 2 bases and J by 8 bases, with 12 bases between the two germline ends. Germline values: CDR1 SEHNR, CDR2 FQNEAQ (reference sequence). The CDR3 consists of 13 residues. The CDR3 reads CASSLYIRQGYTF. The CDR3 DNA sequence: TGTGCCAGCAGCTTATATATCCGACAGGGCTACACCTTC.

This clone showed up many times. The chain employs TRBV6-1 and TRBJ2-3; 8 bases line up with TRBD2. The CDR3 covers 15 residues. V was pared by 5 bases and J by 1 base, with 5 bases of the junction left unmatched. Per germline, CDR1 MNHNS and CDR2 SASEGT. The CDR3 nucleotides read TGTGCCAGCAGTCCCCGGGAGGGCCGCACAGATACGCAGTATTTT. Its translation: CASSPREGRTDTQYF.

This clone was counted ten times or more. The CDR3 spells CASSFFVRGEGYTF. DNA for the CDR3: TGTGCCAGCAGTTTCTTTGTCCGGGGGGAGGGCTACACCTTC. The chain is built from TRBV28 and TRBJ1-2; the D gene is possibly TRBD1 (5 bases). There are 14 residues in the CDR3. V shed 3 bases and J shed 8 bases, with 16 bases lying between them. The V gene's germline CDR1 is MDHEN and CDR2 SYDVKM.

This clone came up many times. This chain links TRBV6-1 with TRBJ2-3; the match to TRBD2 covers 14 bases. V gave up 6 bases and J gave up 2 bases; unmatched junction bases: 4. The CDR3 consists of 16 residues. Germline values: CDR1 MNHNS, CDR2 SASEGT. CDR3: CASSLGLAGDTDTQYF. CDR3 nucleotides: TGTGCCAGCAGCCTGGGACTAGCGGGGGACACAGATACGCAGTATTTT.

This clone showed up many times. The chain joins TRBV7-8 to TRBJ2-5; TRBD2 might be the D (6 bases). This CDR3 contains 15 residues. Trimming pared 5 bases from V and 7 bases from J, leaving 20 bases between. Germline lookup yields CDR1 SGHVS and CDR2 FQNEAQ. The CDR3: CASSDGGVESGTQYF. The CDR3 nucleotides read TGTGCCAGCAGCGATGGCGGGGTAGAGAGTGGGACCCAGTACTTC.

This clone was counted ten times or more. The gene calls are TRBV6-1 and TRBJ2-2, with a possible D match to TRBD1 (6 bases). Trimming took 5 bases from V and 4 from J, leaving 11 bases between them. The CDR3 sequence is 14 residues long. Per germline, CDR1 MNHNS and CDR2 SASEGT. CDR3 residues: CASSQTGSTGELFF. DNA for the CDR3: TGTGCCAGCAGTCAGACAGGTTCCACCGGGGAGCTGTTTTTT.

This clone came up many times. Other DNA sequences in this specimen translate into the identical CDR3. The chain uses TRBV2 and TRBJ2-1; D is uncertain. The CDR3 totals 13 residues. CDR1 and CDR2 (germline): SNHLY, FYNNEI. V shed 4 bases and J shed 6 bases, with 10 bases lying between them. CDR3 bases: TGTGCCAGCAGTGTCAGCGTACTCAATGAGCAGTTCTTC. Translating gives CASSVSVLNEQFF.

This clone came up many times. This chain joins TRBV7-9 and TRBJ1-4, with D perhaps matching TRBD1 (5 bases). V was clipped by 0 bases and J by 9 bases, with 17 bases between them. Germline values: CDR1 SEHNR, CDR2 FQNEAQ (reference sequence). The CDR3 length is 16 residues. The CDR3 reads CASSLARRGGIKKLFF. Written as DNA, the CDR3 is TGTGCCAGCAGCTTAGCGAGGAGGGGCGGAATAAAAAAACTGTTTTTT.

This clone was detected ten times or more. CDR3 residues: CASSQDLAAVYNSPLHF. The CDR3 nucleotides read TGTGCCAGCAGCCAAGATCTGGCAGCCGTCTATAATTCACCCCTCCACTTT. The chain uses TRBV3-1 and TRBJ1-6; no reliable D call. V lost 0 bases, J lost 3 bases, and 12 bases lay in between. Germline V gives CDR1 LGHDT, CDR2 YNNKEL (reference sequence). The CDR3 is made up of 17 amino acids. Based on the CDR3 plus reference TRBV3-1 and TRBJ1-6, the full variable domain is DTAVSQTPKYLVTQMGNDKSIKCEQNLGHDTMYWYKQDSKKFLKIMFSYNNKELIINETVPNRFSPKSPDKAHLNLHINSLELGDSAVYFCASSQDLAAVYNSPLHFGNGTRLTVT.

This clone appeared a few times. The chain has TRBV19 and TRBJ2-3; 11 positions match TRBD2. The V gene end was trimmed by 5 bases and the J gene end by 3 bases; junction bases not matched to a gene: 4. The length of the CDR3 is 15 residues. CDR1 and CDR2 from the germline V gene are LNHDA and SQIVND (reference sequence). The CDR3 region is CASSFGLAGTDTQYF. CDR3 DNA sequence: TGTGCCAGTAGTTTCGGACTAGCGGGTACAGATACGCAGTATTTT.

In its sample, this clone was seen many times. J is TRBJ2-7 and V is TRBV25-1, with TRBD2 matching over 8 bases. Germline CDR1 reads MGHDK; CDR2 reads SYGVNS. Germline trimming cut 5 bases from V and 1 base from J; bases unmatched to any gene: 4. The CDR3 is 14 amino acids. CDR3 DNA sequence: TGTGCCAGCAGTCGGGAGGGGAGGTCCTACGAGCAGTACTTC. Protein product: CASSREGRSYEQYF.